This T cell receptor beta chain was captured by sequencing in a study of T cells after posttransplantation cyclophosphamide. Study results and limitations: Skin or GI-infiltrating T cells shared few TRB sequences with blood. Later post-transplant blood repertoires were often dominated by donor CD8+ memory clones. After PTCy, TRB diversity resembled that of CNI/methotrexate controls.

The CDR3 runs to 14 residues. The V end lost 6 bases, the J end lost 3 bases, and 14 bases lay between the germline ends. Germline V gives CDR1 KGHSH, CDR2 LQKENI. This clone was counted at least ten times. The antigen remains unidentified. Generated by immunoSEQ multiplex PCR, the TCRdb table keeps only in-frame clones and is missing some. Singletons are absent from the sample, which has about 7,700 clones. Cyclophosphamide on days +3 and +4 followed busulfan-fludarabine conditioning and a marrow graft. The rearrangement links TRBV18 to TRBJ1-1, with D possibly being TRBD1 (6 bases). The input for sequencing was PBMCs, taken 94 days after allogeneic stem cell transplant with posttransplant cyclophosphamide. The receptor's source is a female patient between 55 and 75 years old who received an allogeneic stem cell transplant from an unrelated donor, was CMV-positive, and had acute GVHD only. The T cells may partly be graft donor cells. In DNA, the CDR3 is TGTGCCAGCTCGAACAGGGCCGGGGACACTGAAGCTTTCTTT. Its protein is CASSNRAGDTEAFF.